This T cell receptor (beta chain) was found in a study of blood T cell repertoires in COVID-19. V lost 2 bases and J lost 6, with 10 bases in between. Per germline, CDR1 MDHEN and CDR2 SYDVKM. The CDR3 loop spans 14 amino acids. This clone came up once. Original methodology: Amplification with reference gene primers provided the estimates of nucleated cell counts. Sequenced by immunoSEQ multiplex PCR; TCRdb stores in-frame clones only, minus some. Clone size and V and J calls were adopted from that table, with D and trimming inferred from the DNA. The data hold a few hundred thousand clones, with almost 85% observed a single time.

The receptor comes from a man aged 50-60 years with active or convalescent COVID-19. Sequenced material: peripheral blood. This chain joins TRBV28 and TRBJ2-2, with a tentative D call TRBD1 (6 bases). Here the CDR3 DNA reads TGTGCCAGCAGTTTACCTACAGGGCCCGGGGAGCTGTTTTTT. As protein: CASSLPTGPGELFF. Together with reference TRBV28 and TRBJ2-2, the CDR3 gives the full variable domain: DVKVTQSSRYLVKRTGEKVFLECVQDMDHENMFWYRQDPGLGLRLIYFSYDVKMKEKGDIPEGYSVSREKKERFSLILESASTNQTSMYLCASSLPTGPGELFFGEGSRLTVL.